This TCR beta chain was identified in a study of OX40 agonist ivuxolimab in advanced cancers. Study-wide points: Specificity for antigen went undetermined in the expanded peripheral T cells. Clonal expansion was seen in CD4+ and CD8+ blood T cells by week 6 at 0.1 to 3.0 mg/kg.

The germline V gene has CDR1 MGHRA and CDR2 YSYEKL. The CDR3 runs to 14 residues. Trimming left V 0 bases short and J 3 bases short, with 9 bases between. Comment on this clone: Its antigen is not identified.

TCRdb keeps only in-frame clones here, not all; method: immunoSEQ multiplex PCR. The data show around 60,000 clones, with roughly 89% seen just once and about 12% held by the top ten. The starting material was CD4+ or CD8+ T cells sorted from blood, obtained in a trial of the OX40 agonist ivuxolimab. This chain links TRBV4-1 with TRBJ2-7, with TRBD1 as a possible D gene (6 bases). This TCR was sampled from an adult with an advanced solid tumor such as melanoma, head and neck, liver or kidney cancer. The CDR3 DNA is TGCGCCAGCAGCCAAGACCCAGGGGTCTACGAGCAGTACTTC. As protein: CASSQDPGVYEQYF.